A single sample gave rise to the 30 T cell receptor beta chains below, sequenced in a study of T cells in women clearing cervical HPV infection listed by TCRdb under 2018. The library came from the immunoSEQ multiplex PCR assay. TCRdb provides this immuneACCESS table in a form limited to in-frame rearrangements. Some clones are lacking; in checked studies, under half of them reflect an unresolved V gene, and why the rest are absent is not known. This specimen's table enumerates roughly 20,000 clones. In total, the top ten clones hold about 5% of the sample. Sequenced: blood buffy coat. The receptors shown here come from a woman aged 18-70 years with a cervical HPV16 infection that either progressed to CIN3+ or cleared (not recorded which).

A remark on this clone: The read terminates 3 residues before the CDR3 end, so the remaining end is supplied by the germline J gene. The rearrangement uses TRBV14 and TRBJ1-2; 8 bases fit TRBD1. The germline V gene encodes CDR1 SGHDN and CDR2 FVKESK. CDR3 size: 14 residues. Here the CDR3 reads CASSRLGTGGGYTF. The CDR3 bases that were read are TGTGCCAGCAGCCGCTTAGGGACAGGCGGCGGC. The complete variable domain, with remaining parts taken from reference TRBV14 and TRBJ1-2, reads EAGVTQFPSHSVIEKGQTVTLRCDPISGHDNLYWYRRVMGKEIKFLLHFVKESKQDESGMPNNRFLAERTGGTYSTLKVQPAELEDSGVYFCASSRLGTGGGYTFGSGTRLTVV.

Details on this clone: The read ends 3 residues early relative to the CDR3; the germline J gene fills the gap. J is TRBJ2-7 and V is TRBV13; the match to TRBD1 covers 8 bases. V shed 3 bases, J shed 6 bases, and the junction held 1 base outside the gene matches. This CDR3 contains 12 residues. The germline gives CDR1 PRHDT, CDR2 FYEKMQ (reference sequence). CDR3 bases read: TGTGCCAGCAGCTTTGACAGGGGCGAG. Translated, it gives CASSFDRGE. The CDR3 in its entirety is CASSFDRGEQYF.

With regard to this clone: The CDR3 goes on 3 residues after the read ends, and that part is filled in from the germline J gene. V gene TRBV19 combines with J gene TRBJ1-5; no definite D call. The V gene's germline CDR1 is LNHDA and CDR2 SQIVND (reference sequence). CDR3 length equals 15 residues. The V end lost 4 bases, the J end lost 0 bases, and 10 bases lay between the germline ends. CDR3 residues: CASSKGLYSNQPQHF. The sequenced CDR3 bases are TGTGCCAGTAGTAAAGGCCTTTATAGCAATCAGCCC. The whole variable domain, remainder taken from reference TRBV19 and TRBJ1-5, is DGGITQSPKYLFRKEGQNVTLSCEQNLNHDAMYWYRQDPGQGLRLIYYSQIVNDFQKGDIAEGYSVSREKKESFPLTVTSAQKNPTAFYLCASSKGLYSNQPQHFGDGTRLSIL.

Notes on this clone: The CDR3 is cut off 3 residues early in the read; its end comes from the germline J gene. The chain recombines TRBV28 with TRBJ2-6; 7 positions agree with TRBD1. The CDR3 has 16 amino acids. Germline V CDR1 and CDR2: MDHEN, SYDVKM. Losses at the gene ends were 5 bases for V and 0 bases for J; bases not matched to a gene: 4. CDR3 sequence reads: CASSLGQPSGANVLTF. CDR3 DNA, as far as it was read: TGTGCCAGCAGTCTGGGACAGCCCTCTGGGGCCAACGTC.

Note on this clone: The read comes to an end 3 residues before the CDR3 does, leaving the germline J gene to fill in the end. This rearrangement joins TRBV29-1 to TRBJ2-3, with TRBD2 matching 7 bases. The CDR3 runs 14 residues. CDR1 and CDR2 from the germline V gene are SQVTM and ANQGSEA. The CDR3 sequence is CSVALGGVQETQYF. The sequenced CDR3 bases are TGCAGCGTTGCCTTGGGGGGGGTCCAAGAGACG.

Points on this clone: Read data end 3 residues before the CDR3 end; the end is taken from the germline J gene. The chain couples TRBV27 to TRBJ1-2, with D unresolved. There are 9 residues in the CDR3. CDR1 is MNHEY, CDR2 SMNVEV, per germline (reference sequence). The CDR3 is CASIPGYTF. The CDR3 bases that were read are TGTGCCAGCATTCCGGGC.

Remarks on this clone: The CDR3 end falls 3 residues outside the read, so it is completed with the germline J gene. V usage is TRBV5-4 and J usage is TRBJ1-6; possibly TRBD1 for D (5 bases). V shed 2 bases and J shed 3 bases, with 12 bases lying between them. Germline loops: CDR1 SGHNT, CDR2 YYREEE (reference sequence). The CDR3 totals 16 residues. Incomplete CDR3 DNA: TGTGCCAGCAGCTTAAGGGGCGGATTCTATAATTCACCC. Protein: CASSLRGGFYNSP. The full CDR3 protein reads CASSLRGGFYNSPLHF.

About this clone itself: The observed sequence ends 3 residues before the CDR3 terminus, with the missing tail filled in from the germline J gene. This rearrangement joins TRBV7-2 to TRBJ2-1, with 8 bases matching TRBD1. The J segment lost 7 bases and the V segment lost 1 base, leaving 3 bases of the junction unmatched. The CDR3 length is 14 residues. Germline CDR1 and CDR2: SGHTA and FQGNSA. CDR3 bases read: TGTGCCAGCAGCTTAGGGAGACAGGGGAATGAG. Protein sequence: CASSLGRQGNE. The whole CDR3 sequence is CASSLGRQGNEQFF. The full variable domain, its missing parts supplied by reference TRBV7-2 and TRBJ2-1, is GAGVSQSPSNKVTEKGKDVELRCDPISGHTALYWYRQSLGQGLEFLIYFQGNSAPDKSGLPSDRFSAERTGGSVSTLTIQRTQQEDSAVYLCASSLGRQGNEQFFGPGTRLTVL.

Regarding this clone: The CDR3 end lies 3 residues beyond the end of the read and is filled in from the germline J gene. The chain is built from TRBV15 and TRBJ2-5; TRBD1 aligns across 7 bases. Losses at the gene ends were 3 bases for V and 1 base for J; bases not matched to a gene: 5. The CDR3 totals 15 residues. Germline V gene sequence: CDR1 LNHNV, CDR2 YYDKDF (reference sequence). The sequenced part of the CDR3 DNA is TGTGCCACCAGCAGCTATAGACAGGGCCAAGAGACC. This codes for CATSSYRQGQET. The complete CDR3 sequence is CATSSYRQGQETQYF.

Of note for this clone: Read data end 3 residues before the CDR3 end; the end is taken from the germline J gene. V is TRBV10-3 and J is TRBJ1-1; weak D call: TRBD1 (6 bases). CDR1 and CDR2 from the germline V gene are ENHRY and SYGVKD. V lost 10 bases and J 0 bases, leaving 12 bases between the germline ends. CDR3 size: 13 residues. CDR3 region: CANQDSLNTEAFF. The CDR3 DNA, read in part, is TGTGCCAACCAGGACAGCCTGAACACTGAA.

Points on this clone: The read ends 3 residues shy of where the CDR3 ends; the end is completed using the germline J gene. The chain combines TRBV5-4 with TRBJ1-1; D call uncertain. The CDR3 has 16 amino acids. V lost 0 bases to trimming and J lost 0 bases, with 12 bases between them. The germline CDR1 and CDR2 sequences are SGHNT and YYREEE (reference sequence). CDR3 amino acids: CASSLGKQTLNTEAFF. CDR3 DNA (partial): TGTGCCAGCAGCTTGGGAAAACAGACCCTGAACACTGAA.

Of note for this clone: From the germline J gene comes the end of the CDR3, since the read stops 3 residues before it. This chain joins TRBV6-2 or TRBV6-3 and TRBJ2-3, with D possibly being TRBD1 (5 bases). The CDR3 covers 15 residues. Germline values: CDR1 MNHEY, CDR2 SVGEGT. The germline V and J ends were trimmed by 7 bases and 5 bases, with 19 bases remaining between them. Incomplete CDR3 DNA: TGTGCCAGCATTTCAGACAGCCGGAGATTAGATACG. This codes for CASISDSRRLDT. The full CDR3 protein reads CASISDSRRLDTQYF.

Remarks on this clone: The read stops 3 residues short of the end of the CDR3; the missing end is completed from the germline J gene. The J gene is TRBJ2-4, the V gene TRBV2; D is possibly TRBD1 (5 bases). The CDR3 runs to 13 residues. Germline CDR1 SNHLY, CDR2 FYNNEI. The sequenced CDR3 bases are TGTGCCAGCAGTGCAGGGCTGCTCTATGGT. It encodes CASSAGLLYG. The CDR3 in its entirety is CASSAGLLYGQYF.

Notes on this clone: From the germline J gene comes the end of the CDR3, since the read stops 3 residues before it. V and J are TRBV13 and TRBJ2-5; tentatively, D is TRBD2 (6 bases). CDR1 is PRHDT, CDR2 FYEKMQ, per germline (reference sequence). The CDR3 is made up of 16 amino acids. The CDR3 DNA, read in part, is TGTGCCAGCAGCCCCTCCGGGACTTGGACCACAGATACC. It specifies CASSPSGTWTTDT. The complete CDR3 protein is CASSPSGTWTTDTQYF. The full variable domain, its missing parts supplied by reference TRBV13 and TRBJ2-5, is AAGVIQSPRHLIKEKRETATLKCYPIPRHDTVYWYQQGPGQDPQFLISFYEKMQSDKGSIPDRFSAQQFSDYHSELNMSSLELGDSALYFCASSPSGTWTTDTQYFGPGTRLLVL.

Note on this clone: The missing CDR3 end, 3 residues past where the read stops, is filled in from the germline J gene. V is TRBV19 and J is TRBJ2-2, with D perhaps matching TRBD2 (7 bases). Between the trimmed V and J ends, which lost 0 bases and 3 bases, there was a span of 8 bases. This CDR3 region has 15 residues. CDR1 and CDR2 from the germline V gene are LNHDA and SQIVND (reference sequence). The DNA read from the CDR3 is TGTGCCAGTAGTATAGAAGGGGGGGACACCGGGGAG. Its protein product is CASSIEGGDTGE. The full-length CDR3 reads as CASSIEGGDTGELFF.

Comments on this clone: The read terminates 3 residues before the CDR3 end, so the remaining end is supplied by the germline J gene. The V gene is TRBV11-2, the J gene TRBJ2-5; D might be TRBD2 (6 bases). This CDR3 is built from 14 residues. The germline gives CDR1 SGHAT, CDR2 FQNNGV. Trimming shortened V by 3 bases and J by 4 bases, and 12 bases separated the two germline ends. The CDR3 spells CASSLAGRSETQYF. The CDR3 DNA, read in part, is TGTGCCAGCAGCTTGGCGGGGAGGTCAGAGACC.

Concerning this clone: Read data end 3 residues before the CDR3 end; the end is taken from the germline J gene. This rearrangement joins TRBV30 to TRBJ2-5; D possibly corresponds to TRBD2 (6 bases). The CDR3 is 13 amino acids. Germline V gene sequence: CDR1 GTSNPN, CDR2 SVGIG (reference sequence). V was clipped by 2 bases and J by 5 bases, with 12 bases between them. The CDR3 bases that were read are TGTGCCTGGAGTCGGCGGGCGGGGGAGACC. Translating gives CAWSRRAGET. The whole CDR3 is CAWSRRAGETQYF.

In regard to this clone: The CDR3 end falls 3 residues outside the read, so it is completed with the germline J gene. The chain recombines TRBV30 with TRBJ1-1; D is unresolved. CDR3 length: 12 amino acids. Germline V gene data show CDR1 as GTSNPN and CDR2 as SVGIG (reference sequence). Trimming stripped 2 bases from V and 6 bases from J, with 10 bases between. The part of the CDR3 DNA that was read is TGTGCCTGGAGTCAGTGGCCCGCTGAA. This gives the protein CAWSQWPAE. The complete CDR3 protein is CAWSQWPAEAFF.

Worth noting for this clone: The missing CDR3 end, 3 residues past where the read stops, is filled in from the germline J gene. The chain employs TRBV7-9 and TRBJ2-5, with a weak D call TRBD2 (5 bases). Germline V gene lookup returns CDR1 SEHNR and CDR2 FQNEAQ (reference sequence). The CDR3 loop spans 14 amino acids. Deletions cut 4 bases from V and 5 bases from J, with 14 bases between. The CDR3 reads CASSSAGVGETQYF. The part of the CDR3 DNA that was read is TGTGCCAGCAGCTCCGCCGGGGTCGGGGAGACC. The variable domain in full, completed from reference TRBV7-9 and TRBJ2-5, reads DTGVSQNPRHKITKRGQNVTFRCDPISEHNRLYWYRQTLGQGPEFLTYFQNEAQLEKSRLLSDRFSAERPKGSFSTLEIQRTEQGDSAMYLCASSSAGVGETQYFGPGTRLLVL.

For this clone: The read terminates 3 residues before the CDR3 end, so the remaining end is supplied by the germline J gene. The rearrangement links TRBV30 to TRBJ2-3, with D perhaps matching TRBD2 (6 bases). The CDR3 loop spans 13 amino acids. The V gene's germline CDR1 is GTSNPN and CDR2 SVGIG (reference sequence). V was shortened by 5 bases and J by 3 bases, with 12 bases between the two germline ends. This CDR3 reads CAWGRGGTDTQYF. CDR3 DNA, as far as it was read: TGTGCCTGGGGCCGAGGAGGGACAGATACG.

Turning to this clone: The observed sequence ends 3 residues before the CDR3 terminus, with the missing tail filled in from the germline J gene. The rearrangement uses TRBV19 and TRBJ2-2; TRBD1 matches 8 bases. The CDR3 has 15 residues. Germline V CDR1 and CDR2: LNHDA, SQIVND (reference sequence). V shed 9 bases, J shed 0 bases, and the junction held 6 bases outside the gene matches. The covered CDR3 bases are TGTGCCAGCCGCGGACAGGGAGCGAACACCGGGGAG. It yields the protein CASRGQGANTGE. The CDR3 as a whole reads CASRGQGANTGELFF.

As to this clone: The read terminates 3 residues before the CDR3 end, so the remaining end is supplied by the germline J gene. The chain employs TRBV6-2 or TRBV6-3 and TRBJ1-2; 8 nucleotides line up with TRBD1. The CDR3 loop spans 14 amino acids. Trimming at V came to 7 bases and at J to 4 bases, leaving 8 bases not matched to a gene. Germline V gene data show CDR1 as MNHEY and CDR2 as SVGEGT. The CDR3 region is CASTRDRLIYGYTF. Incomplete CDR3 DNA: TGTGCCAGCACACGGGACAGGCTCATCTATGGC.

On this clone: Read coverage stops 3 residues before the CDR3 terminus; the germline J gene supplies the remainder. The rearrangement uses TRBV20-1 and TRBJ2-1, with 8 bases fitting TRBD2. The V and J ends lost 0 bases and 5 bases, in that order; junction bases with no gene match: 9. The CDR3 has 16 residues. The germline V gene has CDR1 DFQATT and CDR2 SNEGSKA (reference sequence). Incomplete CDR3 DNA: TGCAGTGCTAGAGATTGGTCGGGGGGGCCTGACAATGAG. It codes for CSARDWSGGPDNE. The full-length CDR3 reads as CSARDWSGGPDNEQFF.

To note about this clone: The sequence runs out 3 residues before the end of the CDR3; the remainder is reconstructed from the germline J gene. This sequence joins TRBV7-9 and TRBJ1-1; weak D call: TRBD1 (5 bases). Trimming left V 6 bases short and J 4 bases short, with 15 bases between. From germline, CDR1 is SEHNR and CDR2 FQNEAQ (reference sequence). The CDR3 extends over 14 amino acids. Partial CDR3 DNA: TGTGCCAGCAGGGACACGTATAGTGGCACTGAA. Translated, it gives CASRDTYSGTE. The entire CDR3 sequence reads CASRDTYSGTEAFF.

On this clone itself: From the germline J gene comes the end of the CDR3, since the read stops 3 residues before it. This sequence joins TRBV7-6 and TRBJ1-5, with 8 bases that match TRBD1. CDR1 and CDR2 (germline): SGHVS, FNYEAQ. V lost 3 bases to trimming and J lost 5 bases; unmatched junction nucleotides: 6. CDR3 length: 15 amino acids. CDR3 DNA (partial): TGTGCCAGCAGCTTTAGGACAGGGCAAGATCAGCCC. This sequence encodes CASSFRTGQDQP. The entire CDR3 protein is CASSFRTGQDQPQHF.

Incomplete CDR3 DNA: TGTGCCAGCTCACCAGAAGGGGGTTCTGAAAAA. It yields the protein CASSPEGGSEK. The complete CDR3 protein is CASSPEGGSEKLFF. The chain combines TRBV18 with TRBJ1-4, with D possibly matching TRBD1 (6 bases). Read data end 3 residues before the CDR3 end; the end is taken from the germline J gene. Trimming took 2 bases from V and 7 from J, leaving 11 bases between them. This CDR3 spans 14 amino acids. The germline gives CDR1 KGHSH, CDR2 LQKENI.

The CDR3 bases that were read are TGTGCCAGCAGTGAAGAAGGGTCATGGCCTGAA. This gives the protein CASSEEGSWPE. The CDR3 in full is CASSEEGSWPEAFF. The chain joins TRBV6-1 to TRBJ1-1, with unresolved D. From the germline J gene comes the end of the CDR3, since the read stops 3 residues before it. The V end was cut by 1 base, the J end by 6 bases, with 12 bases between. The CDR3 sequence is 14 residues long. Germline V lookup: CDR1 MNHNS, CDR2 SASEGT.

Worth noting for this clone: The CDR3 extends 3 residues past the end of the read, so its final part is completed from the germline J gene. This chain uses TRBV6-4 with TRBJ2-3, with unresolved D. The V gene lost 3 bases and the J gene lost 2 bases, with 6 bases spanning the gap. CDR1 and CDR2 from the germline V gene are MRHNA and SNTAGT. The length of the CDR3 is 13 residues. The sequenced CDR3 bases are TGTGCCAGCAGTGAAGGCACCACAGATACG. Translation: CASSEGTTDT. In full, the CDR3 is CASSEGTTDTQYF.

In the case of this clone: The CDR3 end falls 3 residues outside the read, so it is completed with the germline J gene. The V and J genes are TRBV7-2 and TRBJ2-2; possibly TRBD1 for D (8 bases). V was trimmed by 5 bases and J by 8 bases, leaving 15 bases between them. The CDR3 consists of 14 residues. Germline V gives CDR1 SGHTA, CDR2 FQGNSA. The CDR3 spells CASSPTGGGGELFF. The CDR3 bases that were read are TGTGCCAGCAGCCCAACAGGGGGAGGGGGGGAG.

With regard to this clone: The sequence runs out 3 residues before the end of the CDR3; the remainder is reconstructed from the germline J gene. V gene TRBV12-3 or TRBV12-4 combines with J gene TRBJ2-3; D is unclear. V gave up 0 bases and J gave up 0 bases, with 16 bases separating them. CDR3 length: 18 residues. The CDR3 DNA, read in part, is TGTGCCAGCAGTTTAGCGCGTCAGGCCCTTGGAAGCACAGATACG. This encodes CASSLARQALGSTDT. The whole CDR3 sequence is CASSLARQALGSTDTQYF.